The 30 T cell receptor beta chains below all came from one sample that was sequenced in a study of blood T cells in healthy people across ages. A second about 6 to 12 cycle PCR used barcoded and J-beta primers. TCRdb re-derived calls from the 5' RACE reads in MiXCR, one entry per CDR3 protein. This sample has 920,000 or so distinct CDR3 sequences, with 40% to 50% found just once. Material: blood. These receptors were taken from a woman aged 55-69 years in good health.

The gene calls are TRBV29-1 and TRBJ2-7; D remains ambiguous. Trimming stripped 2 bases from V and 5 bases from J, with 10 bases between. CDR3 length equals 12 residues. In germline, CDR1 is SQVTM, CDR2 ANQGSEA. DNA of the CDR3: TGCAGCGTTGAATGTGGAACCAACGAGCAGTACTTC. The encoded protein is CSVECGTNEQYF.

This chain uses TRBV4-1 with TRBJ2-1; D uncertain. V was clipped by 1 base and J by 2 bases, with 12 bases between them. The V gene's germline CDR1 is MGHRA and CDR2 YSYEKL. CDR3 size: 16 residues. CDR3 DNA: TGCGCCAGCAGCCAAGGGTCCTCAGTAGCCTACAATGAGCAGTTCTTC. Its protein product is CASSQGSSVAYNEQFF.

Remarks on this clonotype: A much bigger clone sits one base away, suggesting this may be a read error. J is TRBJ2-3 and V is TRBV4-2; D is unresolved. The length of the CDR3 is 13 residues. The germline gives CDR1 LGHNA, CDR2 YNFKEQ. The CDR3 nucleotides are TGTGCCGGCAGCCAAGCGAACACAGATACGCAGTATTTT. The encoded protein is CAGSQANTDTQYF.

This chain links TRBV20-1 with TRBJ2-7; the D is unclear. V was cut by 1 base and J by 7 bases, with 11 bases left in between. Germline V gene lookup returns CDR1 DFQATT and CDR2 SNEGSKA (reference sequence). This CDR3 is 12 amino acids long. CDR3: CSARGPGREQYF. The CDR3 nucleotides are TGCAGTGCTAGAGGTCCGGGTCGGGAGCAGTACTTC.

This clonotype was counted once. The chain recombines TRBV20-1 with TRBJ1-1; D is unclear. Trimming shortened V by 7 bases and J by 3 bases, and 12 bases separated the two germline ends. This CDR3 contains 12 residues. Germline lookup yields CDR1 DFQATT and CDR2 SNEGSKA (reference sequence). CDR3 region: CSVGEEDTEAFF. CDR3 in DNA: TGCAGTGTCGGGGAGGAAGACACTGAAGCTTTCTTT.

The chain combines TRBV20-1 with TRBJ2-7; possibly TRBD2 for D (6 bases). V gave up 5 bases and J gave up 7 bases, with 18 bases separating them. The CDR3 totals 13 residues. Germline V gene sequence: CDR1 DFQATT, CDR2 SNEGSKA (reference sequence). The CDR3 sequence is CSACPGLNNEQYF. Here the CDR3 DNA reads TGCAGTGCTTGTCCGGGACTTAACAATGAGCAGTACTTC.

The chain joins TRBV15 to TRBJ2-1, with a weak D call TRBD2 (5 bases). The J call is in doubt because the DNA end fits TRBJ2-7 better. Germline loops: CDR1 LNHNV, CDR2 YYDKDF (reference sequence). CDR3 size: 15 residues. The CDR3 is CATSPRSGIYNEQYF. The CDR3, as DNA: TGTGCCACCAGCCCCCGGAGCGGTATCTACAATGAGCAGTACTTC.

V usage is TRBV2 and J usage is TRBJ1-1; D is possibly TRBD1 (6 bases). The CDR3 totals 13 residues. Trimming shortened V by 8 bases and J by 1 base, and 11 bases separated the two germline ends. The germline V gene encodes CDR1 SNHLY and CDR2 FYNNEI. The CDR3 nucleotides read TGTGCCAGCGGGAACAGGGAGAACACTGAAGCTTTCTTT. Translation gives CASGNRENTEAFF.

This rearrangement joins TRBV6-2 or TRBV6-3 to TRBJ2-1; 10 bases are a match to TRBD2. Germline V gene sequence: CDR1 MNHEY, CDR2 SVGEGT. V lost 5 bases to trimming and J lost 9 bases; unmatched junction nucleotides: 7. The CDR3 runs to 14 residues. The CDR3 region is CASSALAGEIEQFF. CDR3 nucleotides: TGTGCCAGCAGTGCTCTAGCGGGAGAGATTGAGCAGTTCTTC.

On this clonotype: One end of the junction fails to match germline, which may point to a read error. This chain connects TRBV2 to TRBJ2-1; 11 bases align to TRBD2. The CDR3 length is 16 residues. The germline V gene has CDR1 SNHLY and CDR2 FYNNEI. CDR3 nucleotides: TGTGTCAGCAGTGACGTGGGACTAGCGGCCCACAATGAGCAGTTCTTC. It translates to CVSSDVGLAAHNEQFF.

CDR3 sequence (DNA): TGTGCCAGCAGCCAAGGCAGGGTCGCAGGGGGCGAGCAGTACTTC. This translates into CASSQGRVAGGEQYF. The rearrangement uses TRBV3-1 and TRBJ2-7; 7 bases align to TRBD1. This CDR3 spans 15 amino acids. J was trimmed by 6 bases and V by 1 base; bases with no gene match: 9. Germline V gene data show CDR1 as LGHDT and CDR2 as YNNKEL (reference sequence).

This clonotype was found a few times. The CDR3 protein is CASSHGLAASTDTQYF. CDR3 in DNA: TGCGCCAGCAGCCACGGACTAGCGGCTAGCACAGATACGCAGTATTTT. The J gene is TRBJ2-3, the V gene TRBV5-1; 10 bases are shared with TRBD2. The CDR3 totals 16 residues. Germline V gene sequence: CDR1 SGHRS, CDR2 YFSETQ. Unmatched junction bases numbered 5, after V lost 4 bases and J lost 0 bases.

The J gene is TRBJ2-7, the V gene TRBV5-1; D is undetermined. Trimming removed 4 bases at V and 2 bases at J, with 10 bases between. Germline V lookup: CDR1 SGHRS, CDR2 YFSETQ. There are 13 residues in the CDR3. CDR3 protein: CASSPYPPYEQYF. DNA of the CDR3: TGCGCCAGCAGCCCCTATCCCCCCTACGAGCAGTACTTC.

J is TRBJ2-1 and V is TRBV5-6, with D possibly matching TRBD2 (6 bases). The CDR3 totals 12 residues. With 5 bases removed from V and 11 bases from J, the gap between germline ends came to 14 bases. Germline CDR1 is SGHDT and CDR2 is YYEEEE. This CDR3 reads CASSPGTQKQFF. The CDR3 DNA reads TGTGCCAGCAGTCCCGGGACTCAAAAGCAGTTCTTC.

V and J are TRBV6-5 and TRBJ2-7, with a weak D call TRBD2 (6 bases). The CDR3 has 13 residues. Trimming left V 5 bases short and J 4 bases short, with 12 bases between. Germline CDR1 reads MNHEY; CDR2 reads SVGAGI. The CDR3 region is CASSRREKYEQYF. The CDR3 coding sequence is TGTGCCAGCAGTCGACGGGAGAAGTACGAGCAGTACTTC.

The gene calls are TRBV20-1 and TRBJ1-2; 9 bases fit TRBD1. Germline loops: CDR1 DFQATT, CDR2 SNEGSKA (reference sequence). The CDR3 length is 14 residues. The J segment lost 4 bases and the V segment lost 1 base, leaving 4 bases of the junction unmatched. The CDR3 is CSARGPDRGYGYTF. The DNA for the CDR3 is TGCAGTGCTAGAGGGCCGGACAGGGGCTATGGCTACACCTTC.

This rearrangement joins TRBV30 to TRBJ2-5; D is possibly TRBD1 (5 bases). The CDR3 runs 13 residues. CDR1 and CDR2 (germline): GTSNPN, SVGIG (reference sequence). The V and J ends lost 3 bases and 11 bases respectively, with 19 bases between them. For the CDR3, the DNA is TGTGCCTGGAGGAAGATAGGGGTCTACGGGCAGTACTTC. Translation: CAWRKIGVYGQYF.

In its sample, this clonotype was seen a few times. The chain employs TRBV14 and TRBJ2-1; D is unresolved. CDR1 and CDR2 (germline): SGHDN, FVKESK. V lost 1 base and J lost 9, with 13 bases in between. This CDR3 has 14 residues. CDR3 protein: CASSQGPSDGEQFF. In nucleotides, the CDR3 is TGTGCCAGCAGCCAAGGTCCCAGTGACGGTGAGCAGTTCTTC. Supplemented by reference TRBV14 and TRBJ2-1, the full variable domain reads EAGVTQFPSHSVIEKGQTVTLRCDPISGHDNLYWYRRVMGKEIKFLLHFVKESKQDESGMPNNRFLAERTGGTYSTLKVQPAELEDSGVYFCASSQGPSDGEQFFGPGTRLTVL.

In this sample, this clonotype turned up a few times. J is TRBJ2-7 and V is TRBV12-3 or TRBV12-4, with a tentative D call TRBD1 (6 bases). The last part of the DNA fits TRBJ2-5 better; the J call may be wrong. This CDR3 has 14 amino acids. CDR3 region: CASSLGDMRETQYF. The CDR3 region has the DNA TGTGCCAGCAGTTTGGGGGACATGAGAGAGACCCAGTACTTC.

Only a few counts were recorded for this clonotype. V is TRBV2 and J is TRBJ2-4, with D hard to call. Germline-derived CDR1 and CDR2 are SNHLY and FYNNEI. Trimming took 3 bases from V and 0 from J, leaving 6 bases between them. CDR3 length: 14 amino acids. The chain's CDR3 is CASSEAGAKNIQYF. DNA of the CDR3: TGTGCCAGCAGTGAGGCAGGAGCCAAAAACATTCAGTACTTC. Full variable domain (missing parts from reference TRBV2 and TRBJ2-4): EPEVTQTPSHQVTQMGQEVILRCVPISNHLYFYWYRQILGQKVEFLVSFYNNEISEKSEIFDDQFSVERPDGSNFTLKIRSTKLEDSAMYFCASSEAGAKNIQYFGAGTRLSVL.

This clonotype is a singleton in its sample. The chain joins TRBV20-1 to TRBJ2-5, with D unclear. Judging by the DNA end, TRBJ2-7 fits better; the J call may be wrong. Per germline, CDR1 DFQATT and CDR2 SNEGSKA (reference sequence). The CDR3 contains 11 residues. The CDR3: CSARDNDEQYF. In nucleotides, the CDR3 is TGCAGTGCTAGAGATAATGACGAGCAGTACTTC.

The rearrangement uses TRBV20-1 and TRBJ2-4; 9 bases match TRBD2. CDR1 is DFQATT and CDR2 is SNEGSKA in the germline V gene (reference sequence). This CDR3 is built from 18 residues. Trimming took 0 bases from V and 0 from J; bases not matched to a gene: 9. CDR3 coding DNA: TGCAGTGCTAGAGAAACCACCGGACTAGCGATAGCCAAAAACATTCAGTACTTC. It translates to CSARETTGLAIAKNIQYF.

In its sample, this clonotype was seen a few times. V usage is TRBV3-1 and J usage is TRBJ2-5; unclear D gene. V dropped 1 base and J dropped 1 base, with 10 bases sitting between them. CDR1 and CDR2 (germline): LGHDT, YNNKEL (reference sequence). This CDR3 has 15 amino acids. The CDR3 sequence: CASSQVGWLQETQYF. CDR3 DNA sequence: TGTGCCAGCAGCCAAGTGGGGTGGCTCCAAGAGACCCAGTACTTC.

The chain is built from TRBV7-3 and TRBJ2-6; 9 bases agree with TRBD1. CDR3 length equals 18 residues. The V segment lost 4 bases and the J segment 1 base; nucleotides outside the gene matches: 8. Looked up from germline, CDR1 is SGHTA and CDR2 is FQGTGA. The CDR3 region has the DNA TGTGCCAGCAGCTCCCCGGACAGGGGCGATTCTGGGGCCAACGTCCTGACTTTC. Amino acids: CASSSPDRGDSGANVLTF. The full variable domain, rest sourced from reference TRBV7-3 and TRBJ2-6, is GAGVSQTPSNKVTEKGKYVELRCDPISGHTALYWYRQSLGQGPEFLIYFQGTGAADDSGLPNDRFFAVRPEGSVSTLKIQRTERGDSAVYLCASSSPDRGDSGANVLTFGAGSRLTVL.

The table lists this clonotype with a few counts. The chain carries TRBV13 and TRBJ2-5; D is unresolved. The CDR3 totals 15 residues. Germline V gives CDR1 PRHDT, CDR2 FYEKMQ (reference sequence). Trimming removed 5 bases from V and 3 bases from J, with 16 bases in between. Here the CDR3 reads CASSPPVGTKETQYF. The DNA of the CDR3 is TGTGCCAGCAGCCCCCCTGTCGGAACAAAAGAGACCCAGTACTTC.

The rearrangement joins TRBV29-1 to TRBJ2-3; D is possibly TRBD2 (6 bases). CDR1 and CDR2 from the germline V gene are SQVTM and ANQGSEA. This CDR3 has 15 residues. Trimming cost V 3 bases and J 2 bases, with 15 bases left between them. The CDR3 loop reads CSVEGGSHPTDTQYF. The CDR3 bases are TGCAGCGTTGAGGGGGGTTCCCACCCCACAGATACGCAGTATTTT.

This clonotype has just a few counts. The CDR3 DNA sequence: TGCGCCAGCAGCTTGGCCGGACTAGCCAACTACGAGCAGTACTTC. This gives the protein CASSLAGLANYEQYF. The V and J genes are TRBV5-1 and TRBJ2-7, with TRBD2 matching 8 bases. CDR3 length: 15 amino acids. V dropped 0 bases and J dropped 3; count of bases not matched to a gene: 5. Per the germline V gene, CDR1 is SGHRS and CDR2 is YFSETQ. Together with reference TRBV5-1 and TRBJ2-7, the CDR3 gives the full variable domain: KAGVTQTPRYLIKTRGQQVTLSCSPISGHRSVSWYQQTPGQGLQFLFEYFSETQRNKGNFPGRFSGRQFSNSRSEMNVSTLELGDSALYLCASSLAGLANYEQYFGPGTRLTVT.

The rearrangement links TRBV25-1 to TRBJ1-2; D gene uncertain. Germline CDR1 MGHDK, CDR2 SYGVNS. CDR3 length: 16 amino acids. V was shortened by 2 bases and J by 4 bases, with 17 bases between the two germline ends. CDR3 nucleotides: TGTGCCAGCAGTGAACAAGTAAACAGAAGGTTCTATGGCTACACCTTC. It specifies CASSEQVNRRFYGYTF.

V and J are TRBV4-1 and TRBJ2-5, with D perhaps TRBD2 (5 bases). The CDR3 covers 13 residues. The germline V gene encodes CDR1 MGHRA and CDR2 YSYEKL. V lost 5 bases and J lost 10, with 17 bases in between. The CDR3: CASSSQVGRDQYF. CDR3 bases: TGCGCCAGCAGCTCTCAGGTGGGGAGAGACCAGTACTTC.

The V call is TRBV20-1, the J call TRBJ2-4, with 11 nucleotides matching TRBD2. Trimming removed 5 bases from V and 12 bases from J; junction bases left unmatched: 15. This CDR3 has 15 amino acids. The V gene's germline CDR1 is DFQATT and CDR2 SNEGSKA (reference sequence). The CDR3 DNA sequence: TGCAGTGCTTCCGGACTAGCGGGTCGGCATGGTACTCAGTACTTC. Its translation is CSASGLAGRHGTQYF.